This T cell receptor (delta chain) came from a study of gamma-delta chains in newborns, infants, children. Across the whole study: Innate gammadelta T cells reportedly expand polyclonally right after birth, driven by microbial exposure, per the title.

This clone occurred a few times. Translating this DNA gives a protein that differs at residue 5 from the TCRdb one, which belongs to a much larger clone; a read error is likely, and the protein shown is this translation. TCRdb ran CATT on the reads. The data hold some 950 delta-chain clones, with roughly 0.86% observed a single time. The ends were cut back, 3 bases at V and 0 bases at J, with 16 bases in the middle. The CDR3 is 16 amino acids. Germline CDR1 reads GEAIGNYY; CDR2 reads EKD. V is TRDV2 and J is TRDJ1, with a weak D call TRDD3 (6 bases). The TCR sequence derives from a child in good health. The sample taken for sequencing was blood. The chain's CDR3 is CACDAAGDSYTDKLIF. The CDR3 DNA reads TGTGCCTGTGACGCCGCTGGGGACTCGTACACCGATAAACTCATCTTT.